This T cell receptor (beta chain) came from a study of TIL therapy for anti-PD-1-resistant metastatic lung cancer. This was the immunoSEQ v3 assay. Sequencing was performed with immunoSEQ multiplex PCR; in TCRdb, only in-frame clones are kept and a portion is missing. The data show around 100,000 clones, with just over 65% seen just once and approximately 11% held by the top ten. Study-wide results and limits: TIL cultures after expansion showed higher clonality and lower diversity than baseline tumor (median about 6% vs 30%).

The time point was: pre-treatment sample, taken before nivolumab and TIL therapy. Most excised metastases sampled were pleural nodules or supraclavicular lymph nodes. Adults with stage 4 NSCLC were enrolled in a phase I trial. This clone came up many times. Its antigen is not known. This receptor was obtained from a person between 25 and 80 years old with non-small cell lung cancer. The sample in question was tumor tissue, obtained at baseline.

The DNA of the CDR3 is TGTGCCAGCAGTTTGAGGGGGAGGTCTGGCTACACCTTC. Its translation: CASSLRGRSGYTF. The rearrangement uses TRBV12-3 or TRBV12-4 and TRBJ1-2, with D maybe TRBD1 (6 bases). Trimming stripped 3 bases from V and 7 bases from J, with 12 bases between. The CDR3 consists of 13 residues.